These 18 T cell receptor beta chains originate from one sample sequenced in a study of shared clonotypes between healthy human individuals. Assay: immunoSEQ multiplex PCR; the TCRdb copy retains only in-frame clones and omits some. Altogether fewer than 850,000 clones are present, 72% being singletons, with the ten largest covering around 1.8%. The specimen was memory CD4+ T cells sorted from blood. The sample's subset: CD45RA-negative fraction. These receptor sequences come from a woman aged 25 to 39 in good health.

The rearrangement uses TRBV5-1 and TRBJ1-2; D may be TRBD1 (5 bases). Germline V gene sequence: CDR1 SGHRS, CDR2 YFSETQ. There are 14 residues in the CDR3. Trimming shortened V by 1 base and J by 8 bases, and 15 bases separated the two germline ends. Written as DNA, the CDR3 is TGCGCCAGCAGCTTGTTGTCCGGGGCAGGGGGCTACACCTTC. Residues: CASSLLSGAGGYTF.

The V and J genes are TRBV28 and TRBJ2-1; D is undetermined. The CDR3 consists of 14 residues. V was pared by 6 bases and J by 12 bases, with 21 bases between. Germline CDR1 and CDR2: MDHEN and SYDVKM. As DNA, the CDR3 is TGTGCCAGCAGGGGTGGATGGCGGCTCAACCGGCAGTTCTTC. Translating gives CASRGGWRLNRQFF.

This clone was seen more than once but under ten times. The chain recombines TRBV7-6 with TRBJ2-2, with TRBD2 matching 7 bases. V shed 5 bases, J shed 5 bases, and the junction held 20 bases outside the gene matches. Germline V lookup: CDR1 SGHVS, CDR2 FNYEAQ. CDR3 size: 19 residues. The CDR3 reads CASSSDPMREPPRTGELFF. The CDR3 DNA is TGTGCCAGCAGCAGCGACCCTATGCGGGAGCCCCCGAGAACCGGGGAGCTGTTTTTT.

On this clone: A read error may explain this, as a much larger clone is one base away. The V call is TRBV5-4, the J call TRBJ2-7; TRBD2 matches 9 bases. The length of the CDR3 is 15 residues. Germline-derived CDR1 and CDR2 are SGHNT and YYREEE (reference sequence). The V and J ends lost 2 bases and 2 bases, in that order; junction bases with no gene match: 5. Written as DNA, the CDR3 is TGTGCCAGCAGCTTAGGTTCTAGCGGGACCTACGAGCAGTACTTC. It encodes CASSLGSSGTYEQYF.

The gene calls are TRBV25-1 and TRBJ2-1; no firm D call. In germline, CDR1 is MGHDK, CDR2 SYGVNS. There are 14 residues in the CDR3. V was cut by 6 bases and J by 7 bases, with 16 bases left in between. CDR3 in amino acids: CASRRGLEVNEQFF. DNA of the CDR3: TGTGCCAGCAGAAGAGGTCTAGAAGTGAATGAGCAGTTCTTC.

This clone was observed once. This chain joins TRBV28 and TRBJ1-2; D ambiguous. The CDR3 contains 13 residues. CDR1 MDHEN and CDR2 SYDVKM come from the germline V gene. Trimming cost V 10 bases and J 2 bases, with 14 bases left between them. CDR3 bases: TGTGCCACAACATTACAGTTGAACTATGGCTACACCTTC. It encodes CATTLQLNYGYTF.

As concerns this clone: In the same sample, other DNA sequences code for this CDR3. The CDR3 protein is CASSQGGDTGELFF. CDR3 sequence (DNA): TGCGCCAGCAGCCAAGGGGGAGACACCGGGGAGCTGTTTTTT. The chain joins TRBV4-1 to TRBJ2-2; D might be TRBD2 (5 bases). The V gene's germline CDR1 is MGHRA and CDR2 YSYEKL. This CDR3 spans 14 amino acids. The germline V and J ends were trimmed by 1 base and 3 bases, with 6 bases remaining between them.

This clone was observed many times. The chain couples TRBV11-2 to TRBJ2-2; TRBD2 matches at 13 bases. This CDR3 has 19 residues. V lost 1 base, J lost 7 bases, and 12 bases stayed unmatched. CDR1 and CDR2 from the germline V gene are SGHAT and FQNNGV. CDR3 sequence (DNA): TGTGCCAGCAGCTTAGGACGGGGACTAGCGGGACAGCAGGACGGGGAGCTGTTTTTT. This sequence encodes CASSLGRGLAGQQDGELFF.

The gene calls are TRBV19 and TRBJ2-3, with D possibly being TRBD1 (5 bases). The V gene lost 4 bases and the J gene lost 4 bases, with 9 bases spanning the gap. The CDR3 has 13 residues. Germline-derived CDR1 and CDR2 are LNHDA and SQIVND (reference sequence). The DNA of the CDR3 is TGTGCCAGTAGTACAGGGCTCCCAGATACGCAGTATTTT. Protein: CASSTGLPDTQYF.

The chain uses TRBV6-4 and TRBJ2-2, with 8 bases matching TRBD2. The CDR3 loop spans 16 amino acids. Germline trimming cut 1 base from V and 2 bases from J; bases unmatched to any gene: 3. Germline CDR1 reads MRHNA; CDR2 reads SNTAGT. The CDR3: CASSDLAGGNTGELFF. The CDR3 coding sequence is TGTGCCAGCAGTGACTTGGCGGGAGGTAACACCGGGGAGCTGTTTTTT.

The V gene is TRBV15, the J gene TRBJ2-7, with 7 nucleotides matching TRBD2. CDR1 LNHNV and CDR2 YYDKDF come from the germline V gene (reference sequence). The trim removed 5 bases at V and 9 bases at J, leaving 7 bases unmatched. The CDR3 has 12 amino acids. This chain's CDR3 is CATSGSSGTQYF. The CDR3 DNA follows: TGTGCCACCAGCGGTTCTAGCGGAACGCAGTACTTC.

The chain recombines TRBV28 with TRBJ2-7, with no clear D. The CDR3 has 13 amino acids. The ends were cut back, 1 base at V and 1 base at J, with 5 bases in the middle. The germline V gene encodes CDR1 MDHEN and CDR2 SYDVKM. CDR3 in amino acids: CASSLYPSYEQYF. The CDR3 DNA follows: TGTGCCAGCAGTTTATACCCATCCTACGAGCAGTACTTC.

The rearrangement links TRBV7-9 to TRBJ2-1; 9 nucleotides match TRBD1. Looked up from germline, CDR1 is SEHNR and CDR2 is FQNEAQ (reference sequence). V lost 3 bases, J lost 7 bases, and 7 bases stayed unmatched. The CDR3 consists of 15 residues. Here the CDR3 reads CASSLGGDRVNEQFF. CDR3 DNA: TGTGCCAGCAGCTTGGGCGGGGACAGGGTGAATGAGCAGTTCTTC.

The rearrangement joins TRBV7-2 to TRBJ2-3, with 7 nucleotides matching TRBD1. Germline V gene sequence: CDR1 SGHTA, CDR2 FQGNSA. J gave up 6 bases and V 4 bases, and 10 bases lay outside the gene matches. This CDR3 region has 15 residues. The CDR3 DNA is TGTGCCAGCAGCTATCAGGGGGTCGGTATCGATACGCAGTATTTT. This codes for CASSYQGVGIDTQYF.

This rearrangement joins TRBV11-1 to TRBJ2-7; perhaps TRBD2 as D (6 bases). The V gene's germline CDR1 is SGHAT and CDR2 FQDESV (reference sequence). The V and J ends lost 4 bases and 4 bases respectively, with 11 bases between them. The CDR3 has 13 amino acids. The CDR3 coding sequence is TGTGCCAGCAGCTCCGAGGGACTTTACGAGCAGTACTTC. Residues: CASSSEGLYEQYF.

The rearrangement links TRBV7-7 to TRBJ2-3; D perhaps matches TRBD1 (6 bases). The germline CDR1 and CDR2 sequences are SSHAT and FNYEAQ (reference sequence). The V gene lost 1 base and the J gene lost 5 bases, with 10 bases spanning the gap. This CDR3 is built from 14 residues. Here the CDR3 reads CASSLGSQGDTQYF. DNA of the CDR3: TGTGCCAGCAGCTTAGGATCACAGGGAGATACGCAGTATTTT.

The V and J genes are TRBV19 and TRBJ2-2; TRBD1 aligns across 9 bases. CDR1 and CDR2 (germline): LNHDA, SQIVND (reference sequence). CDR3 length: 16 residues. The trim removed 5 bases at V and 1 base at J, leaving 5 bases unmatched. The CDR3 loop reads CASSSTGGLNTGELFF. CDR3 nucleotides: TGTGCCAGTAGTTCCACAGGGGGCCTGAACACCGGGGAGCTGTTTTTT.

V and J are TRBV11-3 and TRBJ2-1, with 7 bases lining up with TRBD1. With 3 bases clipped from V and 8 bases from J, the junction kept 1 base outside the gene matches. The CDR3 has 12 amino acids. Germline V gives CDR1 SGHNT, CDR2 YENEEA. CDR3 sequence reads: CASSFDRDEQFF. The DNA for the CDR3 is TGTGCCAGCAGCTTCGACAGGGATGAGCAGTTCTTC.